This T cell receptor (beta chain) was sequenced during a study of OX40 agonist ivuxolimab in advanced cancers. Study-wide background: The dose-escalation cohort had hepatocellular carcinoma, melanoma, renal cell or head and neck cancer.

The germline gives CDR1 SGHDN, CDR2 FVKESK. The CDR3 consists of 16 residues. The germline V and J ends were trimmed by 5 bases and 1 base, with 17 bases remaining between them. Any history of autoimmune disease or systemic immunosuppression disqualified patients. Clones were read by immunoSEQ multiplex PCR, and TCRdb kept only the in-frame ones, dropping some. The sample includes just under 60,000 clones, 91% of them seen just once. In regard to this clone: The antigen is not known.

Findings and limits, study-wide: Also showing low normalized T-cell clonal expansion were some of the nonresponders.

The sample consisted of CD4+ or CD8+ T cells sorted from blood, taken in a trial of the OX40 agonist ivuxolimab. This chain uses TRBV14 with TRBJ2-5; D is perhaps TRBD2 (6 bases). This TCR derives from an adult with an advanced solid tumor such as melanoma, head and neck, liver or kidney cancer. The CDR3 bases are TGTGCCAGCAGCTCTAATCCGGGGGAAATCCAAGAGACCCAGTACTTC. Translated: CASSSNPGEIQETQYF.